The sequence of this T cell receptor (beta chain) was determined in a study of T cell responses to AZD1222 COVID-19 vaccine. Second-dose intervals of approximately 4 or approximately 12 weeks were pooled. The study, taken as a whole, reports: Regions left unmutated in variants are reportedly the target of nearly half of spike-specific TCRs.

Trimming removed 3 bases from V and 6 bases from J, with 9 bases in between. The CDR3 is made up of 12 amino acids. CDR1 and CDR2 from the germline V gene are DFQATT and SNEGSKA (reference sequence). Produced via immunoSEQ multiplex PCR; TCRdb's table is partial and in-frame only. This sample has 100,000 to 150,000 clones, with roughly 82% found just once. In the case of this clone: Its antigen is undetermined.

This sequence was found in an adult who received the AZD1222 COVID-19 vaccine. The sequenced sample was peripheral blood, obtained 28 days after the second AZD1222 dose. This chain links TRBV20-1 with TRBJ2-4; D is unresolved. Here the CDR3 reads CSASQDSNIQYF. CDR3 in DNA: TGCAGTGCTAGTCAAGACTCAAACATTCAGTACTTC.